This TCR beta chain was documented in a study of blood T cell repertoires in COVID-19. Study overall: The analysed material was cDNA or gDNA that came from T cells, B-cell-depleted T cells, or PBMCs.

Germline V gives CDR1 MNHNS, CDR2 SASEGT. Deletions cut 1 base from V and 4 bases from J, with 6 bases between. CDR3 length: 13 amino acids. This clone was seen only once. The data were produced by immunoSEQ multiplex PCR, yet TCRdb's version contains in-frame clones alone and is incomplete. Here the sample spans over 15,000 clones, around nine tenths being singletons. The sequenced sample consisted of peripheral blood. The chain couples TRBV6-1 to TRBJ2-3; D ambiguous. The sequence derives from a human donor in a cohort sampled during active COVID-19. CDR3 protein: CASSEGWPDTQYF. The CDR3 nucleotides read TGTGCCAGCAGTGAAGGTTGGCCAGATACGCAGTATTTT.